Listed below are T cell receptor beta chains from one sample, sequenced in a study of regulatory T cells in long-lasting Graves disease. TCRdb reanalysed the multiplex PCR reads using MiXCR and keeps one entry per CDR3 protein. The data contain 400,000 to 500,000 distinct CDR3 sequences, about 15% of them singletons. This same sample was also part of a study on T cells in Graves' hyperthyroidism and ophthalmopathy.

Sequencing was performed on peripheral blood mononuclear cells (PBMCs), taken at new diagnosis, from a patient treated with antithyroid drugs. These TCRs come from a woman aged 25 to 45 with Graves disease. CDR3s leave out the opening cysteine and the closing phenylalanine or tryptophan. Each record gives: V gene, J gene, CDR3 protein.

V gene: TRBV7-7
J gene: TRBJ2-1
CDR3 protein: ASSSPNHLAGGAGEQF

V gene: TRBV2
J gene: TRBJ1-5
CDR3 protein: ASSDTGEGNQPQH

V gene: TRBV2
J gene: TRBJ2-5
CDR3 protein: ASRADGVGGETQY

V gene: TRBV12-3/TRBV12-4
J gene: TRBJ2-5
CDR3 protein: ASSFNFGGGETQY

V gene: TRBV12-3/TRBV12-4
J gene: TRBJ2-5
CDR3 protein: ASSTSGSIGETQY

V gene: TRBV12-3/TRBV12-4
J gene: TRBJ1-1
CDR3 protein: ASELFGGSEAF

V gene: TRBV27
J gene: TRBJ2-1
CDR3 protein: ASSFGTGVYNEQF

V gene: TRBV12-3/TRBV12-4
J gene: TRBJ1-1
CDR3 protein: ASSLYSGYMNTEAS

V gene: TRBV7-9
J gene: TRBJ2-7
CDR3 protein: ASSLAGLAGDEQY

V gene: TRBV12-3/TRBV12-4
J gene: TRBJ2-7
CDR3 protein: ASSLSHYEQY

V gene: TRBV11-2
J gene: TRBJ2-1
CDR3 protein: ASSLALGWSEQF

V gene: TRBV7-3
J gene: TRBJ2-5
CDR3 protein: ASSHGGGGQETQY

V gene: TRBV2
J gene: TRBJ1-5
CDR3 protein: ASSEEGQINQPQH

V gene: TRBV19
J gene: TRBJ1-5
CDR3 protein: ASTPRGGMSNQPQH

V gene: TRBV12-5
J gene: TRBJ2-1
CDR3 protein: ASGERRYNEQF

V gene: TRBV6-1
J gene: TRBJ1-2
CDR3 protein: ASRKAGTGSEGYT

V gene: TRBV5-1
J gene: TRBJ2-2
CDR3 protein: ASSLRGVNTGELF

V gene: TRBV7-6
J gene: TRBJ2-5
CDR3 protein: ASSLGLQRGYQETQY

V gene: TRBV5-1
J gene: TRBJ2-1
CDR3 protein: ASSAPGQVNNEQF

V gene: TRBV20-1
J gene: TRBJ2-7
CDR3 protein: SALQGYYEQY

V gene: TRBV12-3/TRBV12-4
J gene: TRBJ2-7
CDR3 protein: ASTLGNYEQY

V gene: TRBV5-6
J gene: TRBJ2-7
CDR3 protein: ASSRAGGSYYEQY

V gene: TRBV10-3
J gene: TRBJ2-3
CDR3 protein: ATLAGGTLGTDTQY

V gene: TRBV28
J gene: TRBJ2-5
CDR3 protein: ASSTLAGRETQY

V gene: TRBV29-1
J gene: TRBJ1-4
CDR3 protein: SALGPTNEKLF

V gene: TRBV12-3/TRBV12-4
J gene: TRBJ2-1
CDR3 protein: ASSAGPRGTASEQF

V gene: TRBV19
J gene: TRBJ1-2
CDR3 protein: ASSIVADTNYGYT

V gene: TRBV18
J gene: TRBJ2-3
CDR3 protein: ASSPGRSTDTQY

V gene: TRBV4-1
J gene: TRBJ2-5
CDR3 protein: ASSFLTSGSRETQY

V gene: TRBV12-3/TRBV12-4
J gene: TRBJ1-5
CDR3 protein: ASSMLTLNQPQH

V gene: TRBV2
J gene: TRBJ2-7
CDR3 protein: ASSASPGTPYEQY

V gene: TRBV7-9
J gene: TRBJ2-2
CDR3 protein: ASSPGHTTGELF

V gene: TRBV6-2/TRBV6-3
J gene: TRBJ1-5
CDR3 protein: ASSHYREQSSNQPQH

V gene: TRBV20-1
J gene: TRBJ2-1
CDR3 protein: SARRGLNYNEQF

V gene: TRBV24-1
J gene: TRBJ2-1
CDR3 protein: ATSVGTGDEQF

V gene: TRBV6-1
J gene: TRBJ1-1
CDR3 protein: ASRTRGGGAF

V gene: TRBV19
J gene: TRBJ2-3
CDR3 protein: ASSASGLAEISTDTQY

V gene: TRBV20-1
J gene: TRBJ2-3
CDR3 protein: SARGSMGSTDTQY

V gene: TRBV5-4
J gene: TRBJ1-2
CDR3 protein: ASSSSPDRSGYT

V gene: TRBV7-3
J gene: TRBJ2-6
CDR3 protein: ASSLRGGGMASSGANVLT